This is a list of T cell receptor beta chains from one sample in a study of Graves' ophthalmopathy and Graves' hyperthyroidism. TCRdb analysed the multiplex PCR reads with MiXCR anew, one entry per CDR3 protein. This table has 300,000 to 400,000 distinct CDR3 sequences, under 20% appearing once. Sequenced material: peripheral blood. Source of these receptors: an adult man with Graves' ophthalmopathy. CDR3s include the opening cysteine and the closing phenylalanine or tryptophan. Fields, in order: V gene, CDR3 length, D gene, J gene, clone size, CDR3 protein, CDR3 DNA. D genes are given only for firm matches. Size values are once, few and many counts, or a class for expanded clones, and some rows have none.

TRBV30,14,TRBD1,TRBJ1-2,.,CAWITPGTGGGHTF,TGTGCCTGGATCACTCCCGGGACAGGGGGTGGCCACACCTTC
TRBV2,15,TRBD1,TRBJ2-4,many,CASSKEQGAWNIQYF,TGTGCCAGCAGTAAAGAACAGGGGGCTTGGAACATTCAGTACTTC
TRBV15,14,.,TRBJ2-5,many,CATSGFGGFETQYF,TGTGCCACCAGCGGTTTTGGCGGGTTTGAGACCCAGTACTTC
TRBV19,15,.,TRBJ1-5,many,CASSTSHRARTPQHF,TGTGCCAGTAGTACCTCGCACAGGGCTCGGACGCCCCAGCATTTT
TRBV20-1,14,TRBD2,TRBJ2-7,many,CSALAVPSSYEQYF,TGCAGTGCGCTAGCGGTCCCGAGCTCCTACGAGCAGTACTTC
TRBV7-8,15,TRBD1,TRBJ1-1,many,CASSSRQGGRTEAFF,TGTGCCAGCAGCTCCCGACAGGGTGGGAGAACTGAAGCTTTCTTT
TRBV4-3,16,TRBD2,TRBJ2-2,few,CASSQEVGGRVGELFF,TGCGCCAGCAGCCAAGAAGTGGGCGGGAGGGTCGGGGAGCTGTTTTTT
TRBV6-1,14,.,TRBJ2-5,many,CASRDYRIQETQYF,TGTGCCAGCAGAGATTACAGAATCCAAGAGACCCAGTACTTC
TRBV27,12,.,TRBJ1-2,once,CASLPEGHGYTF,TGTGCCAGCCTACCGGAGGGGCACGGCTACACCTTC
TRBV2,14,TRBD1,TRBJ1-2,many,CASSGTGGTYGYTF,TGTGCCAGCAGCGGTACAGGGGGAACCTATGGCTACACCTTC
TRBV29-1,14,.,TRBJ1-1,many,CSVETGPSLGEAFF,TGCAGCGTTGAGACCGGACCGTCTTTGGGTGAAGCTTTCTTT
TRBV7-9,11,.,TRBJ1-1,many,CASVSARSAFF,TGTGCCAGTGTCTCTGCCCGTTCGGCTTTCTTT
TRBV4-3,15,.,TRBJ1-1,few,CASSQGAPGGSEAFF,TGCGCCAGCAGCCAAGGGGCCCCGGGGGGCAGTGAAGCTTTCTTT
TRBV28,14,.,TRBJ2-5,many,CASRTMTVSETQYF,TGTGCCAGCAGGACGATGACAGTCTCAGAGACCCAGTACTTC
TRBV6-5,13,.,TRBJ2-7,many,CASSYQGPYEQYF,TGTGCCAGCAGTTACCAGGGGCCCTACGAGCAGTACTTC
TRBV13,12,.,TRBJ1-1,few,CASSKPRGQAFF,TGTGCCAGCAGCAAACCACGGGGTCAAGCTTTCTTT